The 10 T cell receptor beta chains reported below all come from one sample, sequenced in a study of blood T cell repertoires in COVID-19. Profiled with immunoSEQ multiplex PCR; TCRdb holds only in-frame clones, not every one. The repertoire has about 350,000 clones, about 90% of them found once; the top ten carry under 3.5%. Material: peripheral blood. Receptors originate from a woman aged 18-29 years who had recovered from COVID-19.

J is TRBJ1-1 and V is TRBV7-6, with D maybe TRBD1 (5 bases). The CDR3 is 13 residues long. The V end lost 1 base, the J end lost 11 bases, and 14 bases lay between the germline ends. In germline, CDR1 is SGHVS, CDR2 FNYEAQ. CDR3 region: CASSLGGGRGAFF. Here the CDR3 DNA reads TGTGCCAGCAGCTTAGGGGGCGGGAGAGGGGCTTTCTTT.

Only a few counts were recorded for this clone. This chain links TRBV14 with TRBJ1-2; D perhaps matches TRBD1 (6 bases). V was clipped by 4 bases and J by 3 bases, with 15 bases between them. CDR3 length equals 15 residues. Germline CDR1 reads SGHDN; CDR2 reads FVKESK. This chain's CDR3 is CASSPWGLIDYGYTF. CDR3 in DNA: TGTGCCAGCAGCCCGTGGGGGCTAATTGACTATGGCTACACCTTC.

The chain carries TRBV11-3 and TRBJ2-1, with D perhaps TRBD1 (5 bases). The CDR3 consists of 15 residues. Germline-derived CDR1 and CDR2 are SGHNT and YENEEA. With 5 bases removed from V and 0 bases from J, the gap between germline ends came to 11 bases. CDR3 protein: CASSRTGSSYNEQFF. The CDR3 region has the DNA TGTGCCAGCAGCCGTACAGGAAGCTCCTACAATGAGCAGTTCTTC.

This chain uses TRBV5-6 with TRBJ2-7; 7 bases map to TRBD1. The CDR3 totals 15 residues. Germline V lookup: CDR1 SGHDT, CDR2 YYEEEE. The CDR3, as DNA: TGTGCCAGCAGCTTGGGCGACAGGGTAGGTTTCGAGCAGTGCGTC. Protein: CASSLGDRVGFEQCV.

This sequence joins TRBV10-2 and TRBJ1-4; 8 positions match TRBD1. The CDR3 is 14 residues long. CDR1 is WSHSY and CDR2 is SAAADI in the germline V gene. Losses at the gene ends were 6 bases for V and 9 bases for J; bases not matched to a gene: 9. The CDR3 sequence: CASRNTGGGQKLFF. DNA of the CDR3: TGCGCCAGCAGGAATACAGGGGGGGGACAAAAACTGTTTTTT.

The gene calls are TRBV2 and TRBJ2-7; 7 bases align to TRBD1. Germline V gene sequence: CDR1 SNHLY, CDR2 FYNNEI. The length of the CDR3 is 14 residues. V lost 6 bases to trimming and J lost 7 bases; unmatched junction nucleotides: 12. CDR3 sequence reads: CASRDRVEVWEQYV. The CDR3 nucleotides read TGTGCCAGCAGAGACAGGGTAGAAGTGTGGGAGCAGTACGTC.

The chain has TRBV19 and TRBJ2-3; TRBD2 agrees at 7 bases. The CDR3 is 15 residues long. J gave up 4 bases and V 3 bases, and 7 bases lay outside the gene matches. Per the germline V gene, CDR1 is LNHDA and CDR2 is SQIVND (reference sequence). CDR3 sequence reads: CASSIRGSSPDTQYF. CDR3 DNA sequence: TGTGCCAGTAGTATCCGCGGGAGTTCACCAGATACGCAGTATTTT.

The chain joins TRBV6-4 to TRBJ1-4; D is unclear. V shed 5 bases and J shed 4 bases, with 8 bases lying between them. CDR3 length: 13 amino acids. Looked up from germline, CDR1 is MRHNA and CDR2 is SNTAGT. CDR3 DNA: TGTGCCAGCAGTTCGTCGGTTAATGAAAAACTGTTTTTT. The encoded protein is CASSSSVNEKLFF.

The chain carries TRBV30 and TRBJ2-5, with TRBD2 identical over 12 bases. Germline V gene lookup returns CDR1 GTSNPN and CDR2 SVGIG (reference sequence). V shed 0 bases and J 4 bases; nucleotides not matched to a gene: 3. The CDR3 length is 15 residues. The CDR3 sequence is CAWSVLAGGGETQYF. In DNA form, the CDR3 reads TGTGCCTGGAGTGTACTAGCGGGAGGTGGAGAGACCCAGTACTTC.

The chain combines TRBV7-2 with TRBJ2-3; 7 bases fit TRBD2. Germline V lookup: CDR1 SGHTA, CDR2 FQGNSA. The CDR3 covers 16 residues. Trimming at V came to 5 bases and at J to 5 bases, leaving 13 bases not matched to a gene. CDR3 sequence: CASSQTRASGVDTQYF. The DNA for the CDR3 is TGTGCCAGCAGCCAAACTCGAGCTAGCGGAGTAGATACGCAGTATTTT.